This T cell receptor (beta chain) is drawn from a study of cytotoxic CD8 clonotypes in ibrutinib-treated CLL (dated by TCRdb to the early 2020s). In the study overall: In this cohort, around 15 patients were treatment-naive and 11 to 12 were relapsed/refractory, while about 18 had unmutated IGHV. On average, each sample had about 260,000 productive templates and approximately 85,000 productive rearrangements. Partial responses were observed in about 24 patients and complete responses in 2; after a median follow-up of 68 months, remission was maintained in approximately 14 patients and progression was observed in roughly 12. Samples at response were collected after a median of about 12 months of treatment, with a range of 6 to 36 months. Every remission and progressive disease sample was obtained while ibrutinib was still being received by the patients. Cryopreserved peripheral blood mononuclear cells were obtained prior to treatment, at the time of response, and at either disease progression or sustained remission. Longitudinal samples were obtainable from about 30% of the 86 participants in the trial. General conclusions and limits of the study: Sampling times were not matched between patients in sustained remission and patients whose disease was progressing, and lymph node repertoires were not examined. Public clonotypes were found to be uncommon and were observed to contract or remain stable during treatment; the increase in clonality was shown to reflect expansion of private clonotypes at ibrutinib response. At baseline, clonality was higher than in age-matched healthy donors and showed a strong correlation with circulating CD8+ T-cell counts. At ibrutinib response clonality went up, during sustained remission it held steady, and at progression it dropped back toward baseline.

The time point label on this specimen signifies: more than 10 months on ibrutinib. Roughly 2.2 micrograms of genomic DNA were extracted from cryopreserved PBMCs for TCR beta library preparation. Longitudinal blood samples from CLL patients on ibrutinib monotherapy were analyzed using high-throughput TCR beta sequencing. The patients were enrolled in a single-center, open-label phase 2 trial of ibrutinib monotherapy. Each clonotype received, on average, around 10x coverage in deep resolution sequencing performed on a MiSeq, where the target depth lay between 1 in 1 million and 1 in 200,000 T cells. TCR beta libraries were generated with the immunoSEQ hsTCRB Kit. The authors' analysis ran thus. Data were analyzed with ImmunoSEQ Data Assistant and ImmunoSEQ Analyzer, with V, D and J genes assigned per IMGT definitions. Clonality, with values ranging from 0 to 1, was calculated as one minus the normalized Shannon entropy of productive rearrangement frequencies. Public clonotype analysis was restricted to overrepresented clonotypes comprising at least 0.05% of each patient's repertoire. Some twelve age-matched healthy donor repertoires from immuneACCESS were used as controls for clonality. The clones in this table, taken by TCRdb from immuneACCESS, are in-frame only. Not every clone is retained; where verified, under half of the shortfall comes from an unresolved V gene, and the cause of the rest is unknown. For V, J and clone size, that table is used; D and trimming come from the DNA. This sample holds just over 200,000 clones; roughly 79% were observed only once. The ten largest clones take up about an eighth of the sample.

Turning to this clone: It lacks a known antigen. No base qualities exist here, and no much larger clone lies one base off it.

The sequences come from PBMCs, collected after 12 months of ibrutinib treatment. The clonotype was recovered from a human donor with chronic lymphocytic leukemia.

The DNA reads TGTGCCAGCAGCCGGGACAGGGGATACGAGCAGTACTTC. It translates to CASSRDRGYEQYF. This sequence uses TRBV7-9 and TRBJ2-7; TRBD1 aligns with 10 central bases. Including the terminal cysteine and phenylalanine, the CDR3 comprises 13 residues. Here the CDR3 DNA is all that survives: 39 bases in frame from base 1. V has 5 bases trimmed and J has 4 bases trimmed; junction bases matching no gene number 2. Taken from the germline V gene (reference sequence), the CDR1 and CDR2 loops are SEHNR and FQNEAQ.